The rows below give T cell receptor beta chains drawn from one sample of a study of tumor-infiltrating lymphocytes in primary liver carcinoma. TCRdb fed the multiplex PCR reads into MiXCR, producing one record per CDR3 protein. The data contain about 320,000 distinct CDR3 sequences, less than 75% of them seen just once; the ten biggest clones take up more than 8.5%. The sequenced sample consisted of peripheral blood. These receptors all come from a middle-aged man with primary liver carcinoma and hepatitis B virus infection. The CDR3 runs from the conserved cysteine through the conserved F or W. A D gene is named only where the DNA matches it firmly. Expanded clones get a size class; other rows say once, few or many, or leave the size out.

>TRBD1|TRBJ1-6|few|TRBV10-3
TGTGCCATCAGTAGACAGGGGGGAGATTCACCCCTCCACTTT
CAISRQGGDSPLHF
>NA|TRBJ2-5|NA|TRBV6-1
TGTGCCAGCAATGAGTGGGAGGAGACCCAGTACTTC
CASNEWEETQYF
>NA|TRBJ1-1|few|TRBV6-6
TGTGCCAGCGGGGGCTCTGGAACGAACACTGAAGCTTTCTTT
CASGGSGTNTEAFF
>TRBD2|TRBJ2-7|NA|TRBV11-2
TGTGCCAGGAGCTTAGTCACTAGCGGGAGAGGCGGCTACGAGCAGTACTTC
CARSLVTSGRGGYEQYF
>TRBD2|TRBJ2-3|few|TRBV7-3
TGTGCCAGCAGCTTAGCGACTAGCGGTCCTGCTAGCACAGATACGCAGTATTTT
CASSLATSGPASTDTQYF
>NA|TRBJ1-4|NA|TRBV5-1
TGCGCCAGCAGCTTCACAACCCGGGGCCGTGGTGAAAAACTGTTTTTT
CASSFTTRGRGEKLFF
>NA|TRBJ2-5|NA|TRBV10-2
TGCACCAGCGGTGGCGACCAAGAGACCCAGTACTTC
CTSGGDQETQYF
>NA|TRBJ1-2|NA|TRBV24-1
TGTGCCACCAGTGAATACACAGGGACCGGCTACACCTTC
CATSEYTGTGYTF
>TRBD1|TRBJ2-1|few|TRBV7-8
TGTGCCAGCAGCTTAGAACAGGGGGCTGCGGTAAACAATGAGCAGTTCTTC
CASSLEQGAAVNNEQFF
>NA|TRBJ2-1|NA|TRBV10-3
TGTGCCATCAGTGAGTCGGGAGTAGCAATCTATAATGAGCAGTTCTTC
CAISESGVAIYNEQFF
>NA|TRBJ2-3|once|TRBV6-1
TGTGCCAGCAGAGTCGGGGGGCAAGCAGATACGCGGTATTTT
CASRVGGQADTRYF
>TRBD2|TRBJ2-1|NA|TRBV5-1
TGCGCCAGCAGCTCGTTGACTAGCGGGAGCTACAATGAGCAGTTCTTC
CASSSLTSGSYNEQFF
>NA|TRBJ1-1|few|TRBV5-6
TGTGCCAGCAGCTGGAGGTCGCAGGGAAGGGGAGCTTTCTTT
CASSWRSQGRGAFF
>TRBD1|TRBJ2-1|many|TRBV29-1
TGCAGCGCCAGGGACAGGGGATGGAATGAGCAGTTCTTC
CSARDRGWNEQFF
>TRBD1|TRBJ2-5|many|TRBV4-2
TGTGCCAGCAGCCCCAGGACAGGCCCAGAGGAGACCCAGTACTTC
CASSPRTGPEETQYF
>TRBD2|TRBJ2-3|many|TRBV6-2/TRBV6-3
TGTGCCAGCAGCATCCTCCCTAGCGGGAGAAAGGATACGCAGTATTTT
CASSILPSGRKDTQYF
>NA|TRBJ2-1|NA|TRBV11-3
TGTGCCAGCAGCTCCCGGGGTGACGGCGAGCAGTTCTTC
CASSSRGDGEQFF